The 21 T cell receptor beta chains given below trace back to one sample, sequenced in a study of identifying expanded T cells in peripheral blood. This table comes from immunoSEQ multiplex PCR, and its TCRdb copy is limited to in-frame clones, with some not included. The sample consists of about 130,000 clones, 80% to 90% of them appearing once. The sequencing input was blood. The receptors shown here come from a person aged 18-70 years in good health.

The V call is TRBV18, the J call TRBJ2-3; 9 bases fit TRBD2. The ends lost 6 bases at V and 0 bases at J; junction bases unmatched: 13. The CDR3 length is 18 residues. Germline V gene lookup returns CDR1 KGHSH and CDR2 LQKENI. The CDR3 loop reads CASSLKVAGVVSTDTQYF. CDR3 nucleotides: TGTGCCAGCTCCCTGAAGGTAGCGGGAGTCGTAAGCACAGATACGCAGTATTTT. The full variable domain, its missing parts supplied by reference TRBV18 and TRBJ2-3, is NAGVMQNPRHLVRRRGQEARLRCSPMKGHSHVYWYRQLPEEGLKFMVYLQKENIIDESGMPKERFSAEFPKEGPSILRIQQVVRGDSAAYFCASSLKVAGVVSTDTQYFGPGTRLTVL.

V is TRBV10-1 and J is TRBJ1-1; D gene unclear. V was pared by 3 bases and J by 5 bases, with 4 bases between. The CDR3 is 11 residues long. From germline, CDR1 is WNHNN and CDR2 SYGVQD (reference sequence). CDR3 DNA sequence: TGCGCCAGCAGTGAAGGGACTGAAGCTTTCTTT. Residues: CASSEGTEAFF.

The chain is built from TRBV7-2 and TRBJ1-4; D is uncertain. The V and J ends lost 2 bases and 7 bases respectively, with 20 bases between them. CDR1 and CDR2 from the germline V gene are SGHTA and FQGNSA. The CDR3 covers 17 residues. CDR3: CASSLLHGLPPGEKLFF. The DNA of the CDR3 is TGTGCCAGCAGCTTACTACACGGTCTTCCCCCCGGTGAAAAACTGTTTTTT.

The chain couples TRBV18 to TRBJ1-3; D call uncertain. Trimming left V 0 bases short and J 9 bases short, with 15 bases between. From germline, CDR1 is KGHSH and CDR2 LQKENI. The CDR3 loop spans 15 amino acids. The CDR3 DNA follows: TGTGCCAGCTCACCACCCGGAGGGATAATAGGCACCATATATTTT. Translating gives CASSPPGGIIGTIYF. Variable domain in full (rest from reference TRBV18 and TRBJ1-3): NAGVMQNPRHLVRRRGQEARLRCSPMKGHSHVYWYRQLPEEGLKFMVYLQKENIIDESGMPKERFSAEFPKEGPSILRIQQVVRGDSAAYFCASSPPGGIIGTIYFGEGSWLTVV.

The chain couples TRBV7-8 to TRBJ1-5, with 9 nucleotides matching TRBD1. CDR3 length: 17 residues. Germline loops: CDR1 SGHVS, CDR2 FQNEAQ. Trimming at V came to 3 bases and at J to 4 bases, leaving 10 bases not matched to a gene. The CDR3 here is CASSFLQGAHTNQPQHF. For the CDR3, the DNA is TGTGCCAGCAGCTTTTTACAGGGGGCCCACACGAATCAGCCCCAGCATTTT. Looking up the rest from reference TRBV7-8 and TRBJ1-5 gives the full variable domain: GAGVSQSPRYKVAKRGQDVALRCDPISGHVSLFWYQQALGQGPEFLTYFQNEAQLDKSGLPSDRFFAERPEGSVSTLKIQRTQQEDSAVYLCASSFLQGAHTNQPQHFGDGTRLSIL.

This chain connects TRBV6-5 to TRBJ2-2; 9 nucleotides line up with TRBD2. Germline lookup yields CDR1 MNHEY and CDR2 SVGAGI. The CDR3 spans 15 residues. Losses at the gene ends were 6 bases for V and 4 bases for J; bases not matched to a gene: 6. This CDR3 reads CASSRGTSPTGELFF. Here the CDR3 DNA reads TGTGCCAGCAGCCGCGGGACTAGCCCCACCGGGGAGCTGTTTTTT.

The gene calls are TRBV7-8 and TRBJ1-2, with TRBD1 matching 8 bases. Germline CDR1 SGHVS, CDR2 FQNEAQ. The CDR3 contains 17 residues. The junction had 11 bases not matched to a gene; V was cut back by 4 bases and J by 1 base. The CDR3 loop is CASSSGTGMAINYGYTF. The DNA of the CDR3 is TGTGCCAGCAGCTCCGGGACAGGAATGGCAATTAACTATGGCTACACCTTC.

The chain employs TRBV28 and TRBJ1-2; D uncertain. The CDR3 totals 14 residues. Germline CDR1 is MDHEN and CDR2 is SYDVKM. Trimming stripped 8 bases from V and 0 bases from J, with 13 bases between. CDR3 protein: CASVDAAANYGYTF. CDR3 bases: TGTGCCAGCGTCGACGCAGCAGCTAACTATGGCTACACCTTC.

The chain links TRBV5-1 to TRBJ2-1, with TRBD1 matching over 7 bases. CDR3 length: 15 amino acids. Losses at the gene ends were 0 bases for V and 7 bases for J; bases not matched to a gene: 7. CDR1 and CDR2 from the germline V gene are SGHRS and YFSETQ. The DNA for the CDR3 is TGCGCCAGCAGCTTGGGACAGGGCGTCGGGAATGAGCAGTTCTTC. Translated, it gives CASSLGQGVGNEQFF.

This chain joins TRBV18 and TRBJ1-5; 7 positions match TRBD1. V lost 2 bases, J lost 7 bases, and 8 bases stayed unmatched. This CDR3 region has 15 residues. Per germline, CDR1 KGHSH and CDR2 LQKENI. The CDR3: CASSPSDRERQPQHF. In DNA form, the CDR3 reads TGTGCCAGCTCACCAAGCGACAGGGAAAGGCAGCCCCAGCATTTT.

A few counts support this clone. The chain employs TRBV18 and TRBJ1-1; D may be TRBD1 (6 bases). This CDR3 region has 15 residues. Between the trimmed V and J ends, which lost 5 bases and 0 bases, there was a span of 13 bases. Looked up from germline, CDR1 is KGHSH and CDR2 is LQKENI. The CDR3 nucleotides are TGTGCCAGCTCAATTGTACAGGGTCTGAACACTGAAGCTTTCTTT. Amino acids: CASSIVQGLNTEAFF.

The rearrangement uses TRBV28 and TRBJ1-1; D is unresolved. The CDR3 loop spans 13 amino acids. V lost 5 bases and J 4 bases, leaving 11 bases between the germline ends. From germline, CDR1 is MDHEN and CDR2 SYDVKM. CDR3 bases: TGTGCCAGCAGTACAAGCCCCAGCACTGAAGCTTTCTTT. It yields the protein CASSTSPSTEAFF.

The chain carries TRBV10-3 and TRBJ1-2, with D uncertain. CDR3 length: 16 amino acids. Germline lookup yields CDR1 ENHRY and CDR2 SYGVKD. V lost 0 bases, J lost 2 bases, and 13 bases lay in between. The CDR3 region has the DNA TGTGCCATCAGTGAGTCTCGGATCCTTCGAAACTATGGCTACACCTTC. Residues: CAISESRILRNYGYTF.

CDR3: CASEDHGRNIQYF. The CDR3 nucleotides are TGTGCCAGCGAGGACCACGGAAGAAACATTCAGTACTTC. This chain joins TRBV6-1 and TRBJ2-4, with no clear D. V was cut by 8 bases and J by 6 bases, with 14 bases left in between. Germline assignment: CDR1 MNHNS and CDR2 SASEGT. This CDR3 is 13 amino acids long.

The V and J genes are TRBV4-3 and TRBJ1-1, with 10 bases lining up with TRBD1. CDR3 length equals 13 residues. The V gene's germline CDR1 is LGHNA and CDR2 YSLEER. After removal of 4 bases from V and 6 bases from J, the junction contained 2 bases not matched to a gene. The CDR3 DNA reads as TGCGCCAGCAGCCCGGACAGGGGGGCTGAAGCTTTCTTT. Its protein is CASSPDRGAEAFF.

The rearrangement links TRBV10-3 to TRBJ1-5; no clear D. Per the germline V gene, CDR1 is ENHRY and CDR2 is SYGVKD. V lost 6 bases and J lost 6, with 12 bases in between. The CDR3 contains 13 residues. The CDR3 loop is CAIRMGLGQPQHF. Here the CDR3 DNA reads TGTGCCATCAGGATGGGCCTCGGTCAGCCCCAGCATTTT.

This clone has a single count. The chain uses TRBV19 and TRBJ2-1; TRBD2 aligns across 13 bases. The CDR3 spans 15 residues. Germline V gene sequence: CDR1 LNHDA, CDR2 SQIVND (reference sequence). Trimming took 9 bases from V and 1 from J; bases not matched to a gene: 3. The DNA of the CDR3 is TGTGCCAGCCGGACTAGCGGGAGTTCCTACAATGAGCAGTTCTTC. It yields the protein CASRTSGSSYNEQFF. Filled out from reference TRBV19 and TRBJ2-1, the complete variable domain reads DGGITQSPKYLFRKEGQNVTLSCEQNLNHDAMYWYRQDPGQGLRLIYYSQIVNDFQKGDIAEGYSVSREKKESFPLTVTSAQKNPTAFYLCASRTSGSSYNEQFFGPGTRLTVL.

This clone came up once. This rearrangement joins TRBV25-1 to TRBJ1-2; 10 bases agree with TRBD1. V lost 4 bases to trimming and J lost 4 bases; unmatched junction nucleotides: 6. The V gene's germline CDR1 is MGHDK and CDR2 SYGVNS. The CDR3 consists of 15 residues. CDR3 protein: CASSATGTGVYGYTF. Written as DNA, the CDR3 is TGTGCCAGCAGTGCAACCGGGACAGGGGTCTATGGCTACACCTTC.

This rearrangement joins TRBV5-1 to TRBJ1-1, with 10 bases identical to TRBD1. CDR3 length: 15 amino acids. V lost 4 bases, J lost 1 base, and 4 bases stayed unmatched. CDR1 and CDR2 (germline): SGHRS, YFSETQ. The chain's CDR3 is CASSDRGPENTEAFF. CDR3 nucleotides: TGCGCCAGCAGCGACAGGGGGCCAGAGAACACTGAAGCTTTCTTT. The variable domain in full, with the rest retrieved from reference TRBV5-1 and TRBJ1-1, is KAGVTQTPRYLIKTRGQQVTLSCSPISGHRSVSWYQQTPGQGLQFLFEYFSETQRNKGNFPGRFSGRQFSNSRSEMNVSTLELGDSALYLCASSDRGPENTEAFFGQGTRLTVV.

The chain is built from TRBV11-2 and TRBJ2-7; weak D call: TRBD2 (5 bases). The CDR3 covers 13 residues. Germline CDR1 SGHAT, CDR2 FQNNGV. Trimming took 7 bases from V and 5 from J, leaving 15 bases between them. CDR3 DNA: TGTGCCAGCACCAAGGACTCCCGCGACGAGCAGTACTTC. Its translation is CASTKDSRDEQYF.

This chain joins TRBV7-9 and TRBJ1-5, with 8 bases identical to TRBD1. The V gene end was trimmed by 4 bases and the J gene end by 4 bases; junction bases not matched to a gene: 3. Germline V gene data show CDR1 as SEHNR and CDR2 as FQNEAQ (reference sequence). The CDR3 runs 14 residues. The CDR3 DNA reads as TGTGCCAGCAGCTCGGACAGGGCGAATCAGCCCCAGCATTTT. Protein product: CASSSDRANQPQHF.